This TCR beta chain came from a study of CD8+CD57+ T cells in acquired aplastic anemia. Study-level information: Quantities of DNA derived from sorted CD4+ and CD8+ cells averaged approximately 3 ug.

Template material for TCR beta VDJ and CDR3 profiling consisted of genomic DNA. TCRdb re-derived calls from the reads in MiXCR, one entry per CDR3 protein. The table includes about half a million distinct CDR3 sequences, around 33% detected once. Patients included in sequencing had previously demonstrated CD8+CD57+ cell expansion by flow cytometry. This clonotype was picked up one time. The receptor's source is a human donor with aplastic anemia. The sample comprised sorted CD4+, CD8+, or CD8+CD57+ T cells (not recorded which) from PBMCs.

For the CDR3, the DNA is TGCAGTGCTAGCACAAGGACAGGGAGGGCTTTTGAAGCTTTCTTT. It specifies CSASTRTGRAFEAFF. The chain couples TRBV20-1 to TRBJ1-1; TRBD1 matches 8 bases. V dropped 3 bases and J dropped 7; count of bases not matched to a gene: 13. The CDR3 totals 15 residues. Germline CDR1 reads DFQATT; CDR2 reads SNEGSKA (reference sequence).